What follows is one T cell receptor beta chain and its context. Antigen specificity is unknown. Some clones are missing from TCRdb's copy, which holds only in-frame ones; the method was immunoSEQ multiplex PCR. The data hold about 90,000 clones, with over 85% observed a single time. Time point: week 47, end of study. In every dose of vaccine, 300 ug of mutant IDH1 20-mer peptide was given alongside topical imiquimod. Patients received eight vaccinations in weeks 1, 3, 5, 7, 11, 15, 19, 23. This record comes from a study of a mutant IDH1 vaccine in newly diagnosed glioma. For the study at large: Patients were pretreated with radiotherapy, temozolomide, or both, mostly both. Week 35 brought visit V12, which was followed by visit V13 at week 47.

CDR1 is KGHSH and CDR2 is LQKENI in the germline V gene. The CDR3 is made up of 16 amino acids. Germline trimming cut 4 bases from V and 1 base from J; bases unmatched to any gene: 5. This receptor was identified in a woman in her forties or fifties with glioma. The chain employs TRBV18 and TRBJ1-1; 11 nucleotides align to TRBD1. Sample: PBMCs, taken from a glioma patient whose treatment included an IDH1 peptide vaccine. The CDR3 loop reads CASSRGTGGTNTEAFF. In DNA, the CDR3 is TGTGCCAGCTCACGCGGGACAGGGGGGACGAACACTGAAGCTTTCTTT.